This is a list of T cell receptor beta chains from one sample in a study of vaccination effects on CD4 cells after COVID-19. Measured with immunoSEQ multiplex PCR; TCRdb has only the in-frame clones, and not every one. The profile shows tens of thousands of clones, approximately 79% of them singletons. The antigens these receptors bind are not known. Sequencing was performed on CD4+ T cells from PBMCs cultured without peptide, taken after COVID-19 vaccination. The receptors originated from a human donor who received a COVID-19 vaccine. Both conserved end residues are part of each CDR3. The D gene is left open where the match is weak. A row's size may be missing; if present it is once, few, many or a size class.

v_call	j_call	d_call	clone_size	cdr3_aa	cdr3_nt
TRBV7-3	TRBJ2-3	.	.	CASASRRQASDTQYF	TGTGCCAGCGCGTCCCGTCGACAGGCATCAGATACGCAGTATTTT
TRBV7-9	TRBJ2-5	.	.	CASTQGGKETQYF	TGTGCCAGCACCCAGGGGGGGAAGGAGACCCAGTACTTC
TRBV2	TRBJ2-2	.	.	CASSEKGYPPGELFF	TGTGCCAGCAGTGAAAAGGGTTACCCACCCGGGGAGCTGTTTTTT
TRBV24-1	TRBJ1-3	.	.	CATSEGGRGTIYF	TGTGCCACCAGTGAGGGGGGCCGAGGCACCATATATTTT
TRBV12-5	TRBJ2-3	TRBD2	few	CASGRRTSGSTDTQYF	TGTGCTAGTGGCCGGCGGACTAGCGGAAGCACAGATACGCAGTATTTT
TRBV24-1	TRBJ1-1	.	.	CATSDIWGAGRNTEAFF	TGTGCCACCAGTGATATTTGGGGGGCAGGGAGGAACACTGAAGCTTTCTTT
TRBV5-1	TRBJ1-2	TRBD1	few	CASSVQGANYGYTF	TGCGCCAGCAGCGTACAGGGGGCTAACTATGGCTACACCTTC
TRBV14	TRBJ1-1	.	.	CASSPLFAEAFF	TGTGCCAGCAGCCCATTATTCGCTGAAGCTTTCTTT
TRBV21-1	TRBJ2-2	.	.	CASSKINTGELFF	TGTGCCAGCAGCAAGATTAACACCGGGGAGCTGTTTTTT
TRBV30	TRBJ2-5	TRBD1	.	CAWNTGGETQYF	TGTGCCTGGAACACAGGGGGAGAGACCCAGTACTTC
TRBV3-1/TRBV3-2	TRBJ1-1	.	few	CASSLRDRGAFF	TGTGCCAGCAGCCTCAGAGACCGGGGAGCTTTCTTT
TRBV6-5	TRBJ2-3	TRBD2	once	CASSSIASGGTDTQYF	TGTGCCAGCAGTTCGATTGCTAGCGGGGGGACAGATACGCAGTATTTT
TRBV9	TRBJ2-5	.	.	CASSSGGGLQETQYF	TGTGCCAGCAGCTCCGGCGGGGGCCTCCAAGAGACCCAGTACTTC
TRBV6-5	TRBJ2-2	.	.	CASRLLNHGELFF	TGTGCCAGCAGGCTTTTGAATCACGGGGAGCTGTTTTTT
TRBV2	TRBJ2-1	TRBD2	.	CAGDGTSGTTYRQFF	TGTGCCGGGGACGGGACTAGCGGCACAACCTACCGGCAGTTCTTC
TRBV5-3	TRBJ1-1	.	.	CASPHRVDEAFF	TGTGCCAGTCCCCACAGGGTAGATGAAGCTTTCTTT
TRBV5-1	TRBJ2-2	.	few	CASSWTLNTGELFF	TGCGCCAGCAGCTGGACCCTGAACACCGGGGAGCTGTTTTTT
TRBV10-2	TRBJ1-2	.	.	CASSEFGGGRGYTF	TGCGCCAGCAGTGAATTTGGGGGGGGGAGAGGCTACACCTTC
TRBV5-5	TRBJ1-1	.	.	CASSLGGRNTEAFF	TGTGCCAGCAGCTTGGGGGGGCGGAACACTGAAGCTTTCTTT
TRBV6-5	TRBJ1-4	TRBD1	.	CASGKTGLANEKLFF	TGTGCCAGCGGCAAGACAGGGTTGGCTAATGAAAAACTGTTTTTT
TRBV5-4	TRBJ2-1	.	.	CASNPSGPYNEQFF	TGTGCCAGCAACCCCAGCGGGCCTTACAATGAGCAGTTCTTC
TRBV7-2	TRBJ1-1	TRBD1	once	CASSPGYRGGEAFF	TGTGCCAGCAGCCCGGGCTACAGGGGAGGTGAAGCTTTCTTT
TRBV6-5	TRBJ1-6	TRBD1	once	CASSLQGINSPLHF	TGTGCCAGCAGCCTACAGGGGATTAATTCACCCCTCCACTTT
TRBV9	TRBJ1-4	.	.	CASSATGEGKLFF	TGTGCCAGCAGCGCCACCGGAGAGGGAAAACTGTTTTTT
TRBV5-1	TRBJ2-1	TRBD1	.	CASSVDRGNEQFF	TGCGCCAGCAGCGTCGACAGGGGCAATGAGCAGTTCTTC
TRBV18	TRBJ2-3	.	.	CASSPVEGTDTQYF	TGTGCCAGCTCACCAGTGGAAGGCACAGATACGCAGTATTTT
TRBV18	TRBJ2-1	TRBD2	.	CASSVLAGSYNEQFF	TGTGCCAGCTCGGTACTAGCGGGGAGCTACAATGAGCAGTTCTTC
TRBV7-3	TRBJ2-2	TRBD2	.	CASSLGGSGATGELFF	TGTGCCAGCAGCTTAGGAGGCAGCGGGGCCACCGGGGAGCTGTTTTTT
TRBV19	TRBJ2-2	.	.	CASSIPPSNTGELFF	TGTGCCAGTAGTATCCCACCCTCCAACACCGGGGAGCTGTTTTTT
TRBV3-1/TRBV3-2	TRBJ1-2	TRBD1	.	CASSQDTWTGGNGYTF	TGTGCCAGCAGCCAAGATACCTGGACAGGGGGCAATGGCTACACCTTC
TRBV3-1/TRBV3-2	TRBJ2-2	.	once	CASSQYTTGELFF	TGTGCCAGCAGCCAATACACTACCGGGGAGCTGTTTTTT
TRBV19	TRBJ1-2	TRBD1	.	CASSDRDRGPAGYTF	TGTGCCAGTAGTGACCGGGACAGGGGGCCAGCTGGCTACACCTTC
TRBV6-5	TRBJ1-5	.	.	CASSPPERAGQPQHF	TGTGCCAGCAGTCCCCCCGAGAGAGCGGGTCAGCCCCAGCATTTT
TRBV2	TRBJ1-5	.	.	CASSLVGNQPQHF	TGTGCCAGCAGTCTGGTCGGCAATCAGCCCCAGCATTTT
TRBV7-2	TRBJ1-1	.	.	CASSLTGNTEAFF	TGTGCCAGCAGCCTTACAGGGAACACTGAAGCTTTCTTT
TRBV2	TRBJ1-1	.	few	CATHLTVTITEAFF	TGTGCCACACACTTAACAGTAACTATCACTGAAGCTTTCTTT
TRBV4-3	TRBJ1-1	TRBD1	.	CASSPKGTGEFGTEAFF	TGCGCCAGCAGCCCCAAGGGGACAGGGGAGTTTGGCACTGAAGCTTTCTTT
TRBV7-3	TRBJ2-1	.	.	CASSLAQGNEQFF	TGTGCCAGCAGCTTAGCACAGGGCAATGAGCAGTTCTTC
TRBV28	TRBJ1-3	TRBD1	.	CASSSGGTGNTIYF	TGTGCCAGCAGTTCAGGGGGGACTGGAAACACCATATATTTT
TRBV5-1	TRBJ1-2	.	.	CASSLELVSAYGYTF	TGCGCCAGCAGCTTGGAATTAGTCTCCGCCTATGGCTACACCTTC